This T cell receptor beta chain was retrieved from a study of cytotoxic CD8 clonotypes in ibrutinib-treated CLL. Data came from immunoSEQ multiplex PCR; TCRdb stores just in-frame clones and leaves some out. The sample lists approximately 300,000 clones, around four fifths occurring once. Deletions cut 0 bases from V and 7 bases from J, with 13 bases between. Germline V lookup: CDR1 SGHVS, CDR2 FQNEAQ. This CDR3 is built from 15 residues. The J gene is TRBJ1-5, the V gene TRBV7-8; D unclear. The sequence came from a human donor with chronic lymphocytic leukemia. The sample here was PBMCs, taken before ibrutinib treatment. For the CDR3, the DNA is TGTGCCAGCAGCTTAGCCCCCACCGGTGGGCAGCCCCAGCATTTT. This codes for CASSLAPTGGQPQHF.